This T cell receptor (beta chain) was identified during a study of beta chain features in type 1 diabetes (dated by TCRdb to about 2018). Context from the whole study: Mean age, gender distribution, total cell number and subset yield did not differ between patients and healthy donors. A total of approximately 99,000,000 sorted cells were examined across all samples, and RNA yield correlated strongly with the number of cells per subset. In the study, recently diagnosed type 1 diabetes patients and matched healthy donors were compared on the TCRB repertoires of their sorted circulating CD4+ T cell subsets. Naive and central memory subsets were obtained from all 30 or so donors, but regulatory and stem cell-like memory subsets were isolated from only 8 patients and 8 healthy donors. General study outcomes and caveats: Fewer insertions and more nucleotide deletions at VDJ recombination sites were observed in patients with type 1 diabetes, implying thymic rearrangement abnormalities. Because cDNA was sequenced instead of genomic DNA, highly expressing activated cells could be over-represented, though the groups showed no difference in activation or CD3 levels. Naive, central memory and regulatory TCRB repertoires appeared to be more alike among patients than among healthy donors. PCR might favor shorter templates, but patient and control samples were amplified and corrected together, so any skew would affect both groups equally. Only small numbers of individuals were included in the HLA sub-analyses, which left unresolved whether HLA type had any influence on TCRB rearrangement. A moderate but significant shortening of TCRB CDR3 length was observed in type 1 diabetes patients in all four CD4+ subsets.

From each donor, a single peripheral blood sample of about 120 mL on average was drawn into heparinised tubes. Using a panel that included CD45RO, CCR7, CD25, CD127, CD95 and CD27, naive, central memory, regulatory and stem cell-like memory CD4+ T cells were sorted on a BD FACSAria II. All sorted populations exceeded 98% purity. PBMCs were isolated immediately by Lymphoprep density gradient centrifugation and stained directly without culture. To minimize batch effects, samples were stained and sorted in pairs, one healthy donor with one patient per experiment. The entire amount of isolated RNA was reverse transcribed using the High Capacity cDNA Reverse Transcription Kit, so the sequenced TCRB transcripts were expressed ones. Deep immunoSEQ sequencing was performed on naive, central memory and regulatory T cell samples, with an average of approximately 4 million total reads per sample. Sorted cells were lysed in RLT buffer and RNA was extracted with DNase-treated RNeasy Micro or Mini kits, depending on cell number. To prevent cross-contamination, each cell subset was processed individually, whereas patient and healthy donor samples were processed jointly. The immunoSEQ multiplex PCR was used to amplify TCRB sequences from cDNA, yielding 87-bp fragments that span the CDR3 region. Sequencing of the amplicons was done on the Illumina HiSeq platform. As for how the authors treated the data: Synthetic template baselines were used to correct PCR bias computationally, reads within Hamming distance 2 were collapsed, and singletons that could not be merged were discarded. By aligning reads against IMGT, V, D and J genes, CDR3 length, and insertions or deletions at six rearrangement sites were assigned. Within each subset, clonotype counts were normalized to the number of sorted cells before true diversity and Gini coefficients were calculated with the tcR R package. The overlap coefficient, calculated on TCRB nucleotide sequences, was used to measure repertoire sharing. Out-of-frame TCRB sequences from naive cells were analyzed as a proxy for the pre-selection repertoire. TCRdb holds this immuneACCESS table with in-frame rearrangements only. Some clones are missing; in checked studies, unresolved V genes explain under half, and the rest has no known cause. Clone size and the V and J calls come from that table; the DNA yielded D and trimming. The sample table contains 630,000 or so clones; only one count was recorded for 11% to 15% of them. Just under 0.04% of the sample comes from the top ten.

With regard to this clone: Its antigen is still unknown. Per-nucleotide qualities are absent, and no much larger clonotype sits a single base away.

The CDR1 and CDR2 encoded by the germline V gene are MDHEN and SYDVKM. Its CDR3 holds 15 amino acids, cysteine through phenylalanine. CDR3 DNA is the only sequence kept; it has 45 bases, read in frame from the first base. The germline V and J ends show losses of 5 bases and 3 bases respectively, and no gene match explains 5 bases of the junction. The receptor chain draws on TRBV28 and TRBJ2-2, and TRBD1 matches 8 of the central bases. This receptor was taken from a man younger than 30 with type 1 diabetes. The sample comprised naive CD4+ T cells from blood. The cell subset or site tag for this specimen amounts to: true naive CD4+ T cells. The DNA sequence is given as TGTGCCAGCAGTCCAGGGGGCGCGTACACCGGGGAGCTGTTTTTT. Translation gives CASSPGGAYTGELFF.